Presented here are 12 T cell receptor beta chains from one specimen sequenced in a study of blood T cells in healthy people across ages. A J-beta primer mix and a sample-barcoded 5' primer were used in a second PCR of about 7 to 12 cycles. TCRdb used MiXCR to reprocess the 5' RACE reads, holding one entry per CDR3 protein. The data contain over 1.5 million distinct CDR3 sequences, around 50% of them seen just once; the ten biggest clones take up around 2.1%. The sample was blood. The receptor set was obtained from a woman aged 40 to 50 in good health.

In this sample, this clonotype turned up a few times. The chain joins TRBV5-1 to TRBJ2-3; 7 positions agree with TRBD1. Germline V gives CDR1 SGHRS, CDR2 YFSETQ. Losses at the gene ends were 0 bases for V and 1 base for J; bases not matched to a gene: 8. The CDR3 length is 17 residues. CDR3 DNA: TGCGCCAGCAGCTTGGTCGCTGACAGGGTCGGCACAGATACGCAGTATTTT. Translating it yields CASSLVADRVGTDTQYF.

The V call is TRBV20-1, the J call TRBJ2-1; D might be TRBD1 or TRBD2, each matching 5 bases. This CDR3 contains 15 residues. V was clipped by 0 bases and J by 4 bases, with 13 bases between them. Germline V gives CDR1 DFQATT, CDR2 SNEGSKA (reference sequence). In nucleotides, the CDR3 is TGCAGTGCTAGAGAAAGTGGGGGTGATTACAATGAGCAGTTCTTC. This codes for CSARESGGDYNEQFF.

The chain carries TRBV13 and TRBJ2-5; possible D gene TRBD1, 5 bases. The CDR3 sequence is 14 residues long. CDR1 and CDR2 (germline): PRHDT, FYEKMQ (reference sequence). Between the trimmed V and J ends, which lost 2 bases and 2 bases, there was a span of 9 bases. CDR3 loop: CASSLRTLQETQYF. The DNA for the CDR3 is TGTGCCAGCAGCTTAAGGACATTACAAGAGACCCAGTACTTC.

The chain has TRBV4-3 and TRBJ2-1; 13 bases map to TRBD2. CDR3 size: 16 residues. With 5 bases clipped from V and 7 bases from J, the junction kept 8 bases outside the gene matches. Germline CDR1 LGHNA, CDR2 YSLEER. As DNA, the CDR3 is TGCGCCAGCAGCAGGGGCGGGACTAGCGGGGTTAATGAGCAGTTCTTC. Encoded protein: CASSRGGTSGVNEQFF.

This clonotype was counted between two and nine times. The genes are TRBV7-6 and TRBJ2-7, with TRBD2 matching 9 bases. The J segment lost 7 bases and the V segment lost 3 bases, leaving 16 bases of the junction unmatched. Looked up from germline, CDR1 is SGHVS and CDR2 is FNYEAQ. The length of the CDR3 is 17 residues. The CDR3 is CASSLGSGGLSYNEQYF. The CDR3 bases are TGTGCCAGCAGCTTGGGGAGCGGGGGGCTCTCCTACAATGAGCAGTACTTC.

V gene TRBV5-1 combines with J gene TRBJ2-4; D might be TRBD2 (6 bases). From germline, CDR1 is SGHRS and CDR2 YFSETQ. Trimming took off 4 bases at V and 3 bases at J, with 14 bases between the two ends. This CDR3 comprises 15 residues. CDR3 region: CASSPHGGDKNIQYF. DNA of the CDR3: TGCGCCAGCAGCCCCCACGGGGGAGACAAAAACATTCAGTACTTC.

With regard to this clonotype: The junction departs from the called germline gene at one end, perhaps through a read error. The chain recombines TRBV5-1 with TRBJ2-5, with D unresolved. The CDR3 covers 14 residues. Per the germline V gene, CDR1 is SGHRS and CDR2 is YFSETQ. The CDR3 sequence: CASSLAFVSETRYF. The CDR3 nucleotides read TGCGCCAGCAGCTTGGCCTTTGTGTCGGAGACCCGGTACTTC.

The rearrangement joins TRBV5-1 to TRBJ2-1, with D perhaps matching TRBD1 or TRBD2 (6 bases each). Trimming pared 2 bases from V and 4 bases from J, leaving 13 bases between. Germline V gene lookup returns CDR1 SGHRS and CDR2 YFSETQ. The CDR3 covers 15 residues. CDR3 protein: CASSFTGANYNEQFF. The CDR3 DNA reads TGCGCCAGCAGCTTTACGGGGGCTAATTACAATGAGCAGTTCTTC.

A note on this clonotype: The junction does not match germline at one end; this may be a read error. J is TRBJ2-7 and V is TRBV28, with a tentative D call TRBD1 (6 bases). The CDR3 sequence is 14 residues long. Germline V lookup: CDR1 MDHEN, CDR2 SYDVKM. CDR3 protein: CAGSYPSQGYEQYF. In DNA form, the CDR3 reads TGTGCCGGCAGTTACCCATCGCAGGGGTACGAGCAGTACTTC. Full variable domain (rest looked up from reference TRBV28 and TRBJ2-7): DVKVTQSSRYLVKRTGEKVFLECVQDMDHENMFWYRQDPGLGLRLIYFSYDVKMKEKGDIPEGYSVSREKKERFSLILESASTNQTSMYLCAGSYPSQGYEQYFGPGTRLTVT.

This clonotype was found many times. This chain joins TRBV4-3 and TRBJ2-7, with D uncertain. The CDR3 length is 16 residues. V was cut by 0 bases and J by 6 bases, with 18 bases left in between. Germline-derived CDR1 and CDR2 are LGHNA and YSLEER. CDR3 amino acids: CASSQDLLRLGGEQYF. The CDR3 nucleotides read TGCGCCAGCAGCCAAGATCTTCTGAGGCTCGGCGGCGAGCAGTACTTC.

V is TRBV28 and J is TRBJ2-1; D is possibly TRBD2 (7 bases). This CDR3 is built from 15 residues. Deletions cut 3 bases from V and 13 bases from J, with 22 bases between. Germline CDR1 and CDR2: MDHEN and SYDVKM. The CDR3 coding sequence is TGTGCCAGCAGTTTGAGGACAACAGGGAGGGAGACCCAGTTCTTC. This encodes CASSLRTTGRETQFF.

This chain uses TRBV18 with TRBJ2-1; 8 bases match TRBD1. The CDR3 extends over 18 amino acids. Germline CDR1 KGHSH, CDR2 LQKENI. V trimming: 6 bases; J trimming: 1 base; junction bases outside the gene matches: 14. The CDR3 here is CASSRSSGQGRSYNEQFF. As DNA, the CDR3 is TGTGCCAGCTCCCGCTCTTCCGGACAGGGCCGGTCCTACAATGAGCAGTTCTTC.